This T cell receptor (beta chain) was captured by sequencing in a study of blood T cell repertoires in COVID-19. CDR1 is LGHNA, CDR2 YSLEER, per germline. Trimming took 1 base from V and 4 from J, leaving 14 bases between them. The length of the CDR3 is 15 residues. In the study's own analysis: Counts of nucleated cells, estimated from reference gene primer amplification, were obtained. The method was immunoSEQ multiplex PCR; TCRdb's version includes in-frame clones alone and lacks a portion of them. V and J calls and clone size are given by that table; D and trimming were obtained from the DNA. Counted here are fewer than 120,000 clones, roughly four fifths occurring once; the ten biggest clones make up 15% to 20%.

Sequences were obtained from peripheral blood. This receptor was taken from a woman aged 55 to 70 with acute or convalescent COVID-19. V and J are TRBV4-3 and TRBJ2-7, with D hard to call. In DNA form, the CDR3 reads TGCGCCAGCAGCCAAGGTCTAATGGCGGCATACGAGCAGTACTTC. This sequence encodes CASSQGLMAAYEQYF.